A single sample is the source of the 6 T cell receptor beta chains below, sequenced in a study of blood T cell repertoires in COVID-19. TCRdb's copy holds only in-frame clones and misses some; the assay was immunoSEQ multiplex PCR. Of tens of thousands of clones detected, approximately 82% appear once; the ten largest clones hold about 15%. Sequencing was carried out using peripheral blood. The receptors derive from a woman aged 55-69 years with acute or convalescent COVID-19.

CDR3 residues: CASSLDGGLNSPLHF. The CDR3 coding sequence is TGTGCCAGCAGCTTAGATGGGGGCCTGAATTCACCCCTCCACTTT. V is TRBV7-9 and J is TRBJ1-6; possibly TRBD1 for D (6 bases). This CDR3 contains 15 residues. The germline gives CDR1 SEHNR, CDR2 FQNEAQ (reference sequence). V was trimmed by 1 base and J by 7 bases, leaving 11 bases between them. Filled out from reference TRBV7-9 and TRBJ1-6, the complete variable domain reads DTGVSQNPRHKITKRGQNVTFRCDPISEHNRLYWYRQTLGQGPEFLTYFQNEAQLEKSRLLSDRFSAERPKGSFSTLEIQRTEQGDSAMYLCASSLDGGLNSPLHFGNGTRLTVT.

V usage is TRBV6-5 and J usage is TRBJ1-2; no reliable D call. CDR1 is MNHEY, CDR2 SVGAGI, per germline. Trimming stripped 10 bases from V and 10 bases from J, with 22 bases between. This CDR3 region has 13 residues. CDR3 sequence: CANSVPVKPDYTF. The CDR3, as DNA: TGTGCCAATTCGGTCCCGGTTAAACCTGACTACACCTTC.

The chain employs TRBV3-1 (or the pseudogene TRBV3-2) and TRBJ1-2; tentative D call: TRBD1 (6 bases). The length of the CDR3 is 15 residues. The germline V gene has CDR1 LGHDT and CDR2 YNNKEL (reference sequence). With 8 bases removed from V and 0 bases from J, the gap between germline ends came to 16 bases. Here the CDR3 reads CASGPSDSPNYGYTF. CDR3 coding DNA: TGTGCCAGCGGACCATCGGACAGCCCTAACTATGGCTACACCTTC.

This clone was recorded once. The V gene is TRBV19, the J gene TRBJ2-1; TRBD1 is a possible D gene (6 bases). Germline CDR1 is LNHDA and CDR2 is SQIVND (reference sequence). The V end was cut by 5 bases, the J end by 9 bases, with 17 bases between. This CDR3 is built from 14 residues. The CDR3 is CASSFGTRQAEQFF. CDR3 bases: TGTGCCAGTAGTTTCGGGACACGCCAGGCTGAGCAGTTCTTC. Complete variable domain (other parts from reference TRBV19 and TRBJ2-1): DGGITQSPKYLFRKEGQNVTLSCEQNLNHDAMYWYRQDPGQGLRLIYYSQIVNDFQKGDIAEGYSVSREKKESFPLTVTSAQKNPTAFYLCASSFGTRQAEQFFGPGTRLTVL.

The CDR3: CASSLQREVADTQYF. Here the CDR3 DNA reads TGTGCCAGCAGCTTGCAGCGGGAGGTTGCAGATACGCAGTATTTT. The chain uses TRBV5-5 and TRBJ2-3, with 9 nucleotides matching TRBD2. V shed 1 base, J shed 4 bases, and the junction held 4 bases outside the gene matches. CDR1 SGHKS and CDR2 YYEKEE come from the germline V gene (reference sequence). The CDR3 length is 15 residues.

The CDR3 region has the DNA TGTGCCAGCAGTGAAGGGGGGCGCCAGGGTAGGTACAATGAGCAGTTCTTC. Its translation: CASSEGGRQGRYNEQFF. J is TRBJ2-1 and V is TRBV6-1, with D possibly matching TRBD1 (6 bases). V lost 1 base to trimming and J lost 4 bases, with 17 bases between them. CDR1 and CDR2 from the germline V gene are MNHNS and SASEGT. The CDR3 has 17 residues.